The source of this TCR beta chain is a study of T cell responses to AZD1222 COVID-19 vaccine (dated by TCRdb to about 2021). Notes on the research overall: TCR sequencing covered 233 trial participants: 200 to 220 given two doses of AZD1222 and around 26 given two doses of MenACWY control vaccine. Trial participants were enrolled into age subgroups of 18-55, 56-69 and 70-plus years, which contained roughly 140, 27 and 60 TCR-sequenced participants, respectively.

Including the terminal cysteine and phenylalanine, the CDR3 comprises 14 residues. Only the CDR3 part of the read is kept: 42 bases, read in frame from the first base. The germline V gene provides CDR1 MNHNS and CDR2 SASEGT. The V end loses 7 bases and the J end loses 0 bases, and a stretch of 13 bases separates them. In light of the paper, this sample's time point label describes: sample from adult after SARS-CoV-2 infection, after symptom onset. Two convalescent COVID-19 patients, sampled after symptom onset from adults with prior SARS-CoV-2 infection, were also TCR-sequenced for comparison. This clone appeared a single time. It lacks a known antigen. Base qualities are not at hand, and no much larger clone is one base apart. Results and caveats for the whole study, not just this receptor: Only five to seven AZD1222 recipients were SARS-CoV-2 seropositive at baseline, limiting conclusions about previously exposed vaccinees. Because no day 14 peak-response samples were available, the repertoires could be characterized only after the peak T cell response. A significant rise in spike-specific TCR breadth and depth was observed after two AZD1222 doses relative to day 0 and relative to MenACWY recipients. Reportedly, almost half of the unique spike-specific TCRs recognized epitopes lying outside the regions that are mutated in the B.1.351 and B.1.1.7 variants. In the small 56-69-year group, the increase in depth fell short of significance, most likely because of low power. The whole spike protein was spanned by vaccine-associated CD4 TCRs, and dominant responses were seen in regions 160-218 and 743-854. Participants were mostly white British, with more females than males. The authors suggested clonal diversity may have been underestimated.

The CDR3 regions of human TCRbeta chains were analyzed by immunosequencing. Processing in the source paper ran as follows. Repertoire TCRs were matched against a reference library of SARS-CoV-2-specific TCRs generated with the MIRA antigen-specificity platform. Breadth meant the fraction of unique TCRs that were SARS-CoV-2-associated, whereas depth meant the fraction of total T cells that were SARS-CoV-2-associated. Each spike-specific TCR was assigned to its reactive spike region and to a CD4 or CD8 class using the MIRA data. Log10-transformed breadth and depth values were compared by one-way ANOVA with Sidak's multiple comparisons tests. Held by TCRdb, this immuneACCESS table contains in-frame sequences only and omits some clones. Under half of the omission traces to an unresolved V gene where checked; the cause of the rest is unknown. V and J calls and clone size come straight from that table; D and trimming were deduced from the DNA. A total of 150,000 to 160,000 clones appear in this sample, around 85% of them only once. Together, the top ten hold 6.9% of the sample.

This sequence was found in an adult who had recovered from COVID-19. The rearrangement joined TRBV6-1 to TRBJ2-7, and TRBD1 may be the D gene, going by 6 matching bases. The material sequenced was peripheral blood, taken after recovery from COVID-19. Here the CDR3 is given as CASTQGPASYEQYF. The bases are TGTGCCAGCACTCAGGGGCCAGCCTCCTACGAGCAGTACTTC.